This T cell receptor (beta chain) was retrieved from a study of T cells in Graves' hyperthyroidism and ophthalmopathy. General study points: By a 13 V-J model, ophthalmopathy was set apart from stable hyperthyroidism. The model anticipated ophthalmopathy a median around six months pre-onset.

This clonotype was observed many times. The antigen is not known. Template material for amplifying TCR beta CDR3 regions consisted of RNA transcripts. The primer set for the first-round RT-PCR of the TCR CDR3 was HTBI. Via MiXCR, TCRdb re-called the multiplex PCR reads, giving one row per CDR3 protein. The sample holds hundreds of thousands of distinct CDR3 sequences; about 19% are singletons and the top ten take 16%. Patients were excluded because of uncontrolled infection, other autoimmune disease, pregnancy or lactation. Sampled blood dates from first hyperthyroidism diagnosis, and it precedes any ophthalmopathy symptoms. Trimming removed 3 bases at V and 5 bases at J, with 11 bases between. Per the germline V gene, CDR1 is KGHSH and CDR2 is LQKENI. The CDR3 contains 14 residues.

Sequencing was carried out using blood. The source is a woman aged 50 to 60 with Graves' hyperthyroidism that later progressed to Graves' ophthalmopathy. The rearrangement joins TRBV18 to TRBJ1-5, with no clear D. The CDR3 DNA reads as TGTGCCAGCTCACCTTCGGGTTCCGATCAGCCCCAGCATTTT. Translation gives CASSPSGSDQPQHF.